This T cell receptor (beta chain) was profiled in a study of blood T cells in healthy people across ages (dated by TCRdb to between 2015 and 2017). About the full investigation: Template switching captured roughly one uniquely barcoded TCR beta cDNA molecule per two T cells in model experiments. Donors were grouped into four age groups: young (average approximately 15 years), middle-aged (over 35), aged (about 60) and long-lived (about 89). Using deep sequencing normalized with unique cDNA molecular identifiers, the study measured how TCR beta repertoire diversity changes with age. To avoid experimental bias, donors of different ages were distributed randomly across sequencing lanes. For two donors (one aged 18 to 29 and one aged 80 or older), the study analyzed two additional independent replicas of 1 million unique cDNA reads from the same blood draw.

Library creation used 5' RACE. A second roughly 7 to 12 cycle PCR used a sample-barcoded 5' primer and a J-beta primer mix. Each TCR beta cDNA molecule received a unique molecular identifier from a template-switch 5' adaptor carrying 12 random nucleotides. At least 3 million CDR3-containing paired-end reads were obtained from each sample. All of the RNA was converted into first-strand cDNA using the Mint cDNA synthesis kit, with a TRBC-specific oligonucleotide serving as the primer. After uracil-DNA glycosylase treatment, a first 18-cycle PCR used universal primers M1SS and BC2_uni_R on all cDNA. As for the authors' bioinformatics: Each sample was normalized by randomly selecting 1 million high-quality reads, each carrying a distinct molecular identifier. Instead of being binned into consensus sequences, reads that shared molecular identifiers were thrown out. MiTCR, set to a Q25 quality threshold and the strictest error-elimination algorithm, was used for CDR3 identification, clonotype clustering and error correction. A nonparametric unseen species model using Euler transformation provided a lower-bound estimate of total TCR beta diversity. TCRdb ran its own pipeline on the public reads, namely fastp trimming at Q25 and MiXCR clone calling, and kept in-frame beta chains. Identical CDR3 protein sequences are pooled into one entry, listed with their most common genes and DNA. These V and J calls derive from TCRdb rather than the authors' analysis. In this sample the table shows over 1,500,000 distinct CDR3 sequences, about 39% of which occur a single time. Jointly, the top ten make up under 25% of the sample.

The donors were some 39 Caucasian individuals from Russia, aged roughly 6 to 100 years, who were systemically healthy. Each donor gave ten milliliters of peripheral blood, collected into EDTA-treated Vacutainer tubes. Ficoll-Paque density-gradient centrifugation was used to isolate PBMCs, with at least 7 million per sample. Trizol reagent was used to extract total RNA from the PBMCs, yielding at least 5.5 micrograms per sample. The percentages of naive CD45RAhigh/CD27high T cells were determined by flow cytometry on a PBMC aliquot from every donor. In the case of this clonotype: The target of this receptor is not known. The germline gene is not matched at one end of the junction; a read error may be the cause.

Summary of the overall study and its limitations: As age increased, observed TCR beta diversity per million T cells dropped in a roughly linear way, and a significant reduction was already evident by age around 41. Because profiling used bulk unsorted PBMCs, naive and antigen-experienced compartments could not be compared conclusively. Compared with the aged group, the long-lived group had more naive CD4+ T cells, fewer expanded clones and increased TCR diversity, a pattern suggesting age selection. The percentage of naive T cells measured by flow cytometry correlated strongly with observed TCR beta diversity. Estimates of total diversity based on one million sequenced T cells were regarded as lower bounds and as underestimates. The CMV infection status of donors was not known, potentially confounding age-related changes in expanded clonotypes.

The germline V gene specifies SGHVS as CDR1 and FQNEAQ as CDR2. The CDR3 runs 14 amino acids, cysteine and phenylalanine included. The read is trimmed to its CDR3 DNA, 42 bases read in frame from base 1. Sequenced: blood. This receptor chain uses TRBV7-8 and TRBJ1-5; the D gene cannot be resolved reliably. This TCR was recovered from a human donor in good health. CDR3 region: CASSLEAGNRPQHF. DNA sequence: TGTGCCAGCAGCTTAGAGGCAGGTAATCGGCCCCAGCATTTT. Beyond the CDR3, the reference TRBV7-8 and TRBJ1-5 genes provide the residues; the full variable domain reads: GAGVSQSPRYKVAKRGQDVALRCDPISGHVSLFWYQQALGQGPEFLTYFQNEAQLDKSGLPSDRFFAERPEGSVSTLKIQRTQQEDSAVYLCASSLEAGNRPQHFGDGTRLSIL.